Described below is a single TCR beta chain sequence and its context. The data belong to a study of shared clonotypes between healthy human individuals. CD8 memory cells included CD45RO+ cells plus CCR7-negative CD45RA+ TemRA cells. This CDR3 is 15 amino acids long. The germline V gene has CDR1 SQVTM and CDR2 ANQGSEA. Trimming took off 2 bases at V and 3 bases at J, with 16 bases between the two ends. TCRdb's copy holds only in-frame clones and misses some; the assay was immunoSEQ multiplex PCR. The sample has a few hundred thousand clones; roughly 87% are singletons. Sample: memory CD8+ T cells sorted from blood. Subset described: CD45RO+ cells pooled with CCR7-negative TemRA cells. The receptor comes from a young man in good health. The chain uses TRBV29-1 and TRBJ2-5; D perhaps matches TRBD1 (5 bases). The CDR3 DNA reads TGCAGCGTTGAACTACCTCGGCAGACAGAAGAGACCCAGTACTTC. It specifies CSVELPRQTEETQYF.